Below, 11 T cell receptor beta chains from the same sample are listed, as sequenced in a study of T cell responses to AZD1222 COVID-19 vaccine. Here immunoSEQ multiplex PCR was the method, and the copy in TCRdb shows in-frame clones only, minus some. The profile covers some 79,000 clones, with 80% appearing a single time and around 45% taken by the ten largest. The sequenced sample was peripheral blood, obtained 28 days after the second AZD1222 dose. The source of these receptors is an adult who received the AZD1222 COVID-19 vaccine.

The genes are TRBV18 and TRBJ2-1; a possible D gene is TRBD1 (6 bases). Trimming cost V 1 base and J 5 bases, with 12 bases left between them. The germline gives CDR1 KGHSH, CDR2 LQKENI. This CDR3 has 15 residues. Here the CDR3 DNA reads TGTGCCAGCTCACCACAGAATGGGGGCAACAATGAGCAGTTCTTC. It codes for CASSPQNGGNNEQFF. Drawing the rest from reference TRBV18 and TRBJ2-1, the complete variable domain is NAGVMQNPRHLVRRRGQEARLRCSPMKGHSHVYWYRQLPEEGLKFMVYLQKENIIDESGMPKERFSAEFPKEGPSILRIQQVVRGDSAAYFCASSPQNGGNNEQFFGPGTRLTVL.

The chain uses TRBV5-1 and TRBJ2-1, with TRBD2 identical over 11 bases. Germline CDR1 is SGHRS and CDR2 is YFSETQ. J gave up 3 bases and V 4 bases, and 12 bases lay outside the gene matches. This CDR3 comprises 18 residues. In DNA, the CDR3 is TGCGCCAGCAGCCCTAAGTTTATGGGACTAGCGGACTACAATGAGCAGTTCTTC. Translation: CASSPKFMGLADYNEQFF.

A few counts support this clone. The chain joins TRBV7-2 to TRBJ2-3; 9 bases fit TRBD1. The CDR3 sequence is 15 residues long. In germline, CDR1 is SGHTA, CDR2 FQGNSA. V lost 5 bases and J lost 5; bases outside the gene matches: 8. The CDR3 DNA reads as TGTGCCAGCAGCCATACAGGGGGCAGTGGAGATACGCAGTATTTT. This sequence encodes CASSHTGGSGDTQYF.

This clone has just a few counts. The chain links TRBV7-3 to TRBJ2-2; a possible D gene is TRBD2 (6 bases). The CDR3 sequence is 17 residues long. V dropped 4 bases and J dropped 0 bases, with 15 bases sitting between them. Germline CDR1 reads SGHTA; CDR2 reads FQGTGA. The CDR3 loop reads CASSSPMGTPNTGELFF. The CDR3 bases are TGTGCCAGCAGCTCGCCCATGGGGACTCCGAACACCGGGGAGCTGTTTTTT.

This clone has just one count. The genes are TRBV7-3 and TRBJ2-1; 9 nucleotides align to TRBD2. The CDR3 extends over 18 amino acids. CDR1 SGHTA and CDR2 FQGTGA come from the germline V gene. J lost 0 bases, V lost 5 bases, and 11 bases had no gene match. The CDR3 sequence is CASSPGAGGLGSYNEQFF. The CDR3 DNA is TGTGCCAGCAGCCCCGGGGCGGGAGGGCTAGGCTCCTACAATGAGCAGTTCTTC. Full variable domain (rest looked up from reference TRBV7-3 and TRBJ2-1): GAGVSQTPSNKVTEKGKYVELRCDPISGHTALYWYRQSLGQGPEFLIYFQGTGAADDSGLPNDRFFAVRPEGSVSTLKIQRTERGDSAVYLCASSPGAGGLGSYNEQFFGPGTRLTVL.

This sequence joins TRBV7-2 and TRBJ1-2; 7 nucleotides align to TRBD1. The junction had 7 bases not matched to a gene; V was cut back by 1 base and J by 5 bases. The CDR3 runs 15 residues. From germline, CDR1 is SGHTA and CDR2 FQGNSA. CDR3 in DNA: TGTGCCAGCAGCTTAGATGGCAGGGGGGATTATGGCTACACCTTC. It encodes CASSLDGRGDYGYTF.

The chain combines TRBV24-1 with TRBJ2-1; TRBD1 matches 8 bases. This CDR3 is built from 14 residues. Germline CDR1 is KGHDR and CDR2 is SFDVKD. Trimming cost V 4 bases and J 6 bases; bases outside gene matches: 4. The CDR3 region has the DNA TGTGCCACCAGTGACCCGGACAGGGTCAATGAGCAGTTCTTC. The encoded protein is CATSDPDRVNEQFF.

The chain has TRBV4-2 and TRBJ1-6; TRBD1 matches at 7 bases. V gave up 1 base and J gave up 7 bases; unmatched junction bases: 10. Germline CDR1 LGHNA, CDR2 YNFKEQ. This CDR3 is built from 17 residues. The CDR3 bases are TGTGCCAGCAGCCAAGTCTTTGGGAACAGGGGAAATTCACCCCTCCACTTT. Its protein product is CASSQVFGNRGNSPLHF.

This clone showed up just a few times. The chain uses TRBV7-9 and TRBJ1-2; 9 bases line up with TRBD1. The CDR3 consists of 15 residues. Germline CDR1 and CDR2: SEHNR and FQNEAQ (reference sequence). Trimming took 8 bases from V and 4 from J; bases not matched to a gene: 11. The DNA of the CDR3 is TGTGCCAGCGTGGGACAGGGTAAGAAGGCCTATGGCTACACCTTC. This codes for CASVGQGKKAYGYTF. Combining the CDR3 with reference TRBV7-9 and TRBJ1-2 gives the whole variable domain DTGVSQNPRHKITKRGQNVTFRCDPISEHNRLYWYRQTLGQGPEFLTYFQNEAQLEKSRLLSDRFSAERPKGSFSTLEIQRTEQGDSAMYLCASVGQGKKAYGYTFGSGTRLTVV.

Only one count was recorded for this clone. The genes are TRBV6-5 and TRBJ2-2, with 12 bases matching TRBD2. The V segment lost 4 bases and the J segment 7 bases; nucleotides outside the gene matches: 7. The germline CDR1 and CDR2 sequences are MNHEY and SVGAGI. The CDR3 spans 16 residues. The DNA of the CDR3 is TGTGCCAGCAGTTTCCTAGCGGGGGGGCAATACGGGGAGCTGTTTTTT. It is translated as CASSFLAGGQYGELFF.

This chain connects TRBV5-1 to TRBJ2-7; 9 bases are shared with TRBD1. Germline values: CDR1 SGHRS, CDR2 YFSETQ. CDR3 length equals 16 residues. Trimming cost V 0 bases and J 3 bases; bases outside gene matches: 7. CDR3 loop: CASSLEVGGQGYEQYF. In nucleotides, the CDR3 is TGCGCCAGCAGCTTGGAGGTTGGGGGACAGGGCTACGAGCAGTACTTC.